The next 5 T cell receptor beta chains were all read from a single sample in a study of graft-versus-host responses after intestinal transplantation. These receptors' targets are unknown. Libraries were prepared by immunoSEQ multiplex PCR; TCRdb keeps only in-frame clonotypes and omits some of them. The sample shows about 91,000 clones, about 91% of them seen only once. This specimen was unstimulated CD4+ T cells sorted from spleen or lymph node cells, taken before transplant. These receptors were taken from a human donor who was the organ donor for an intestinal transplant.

Here the CDR3 DNA reads TGTGCCAGTAGTACCGGCAATCAGCCCCAGCATTTT. Its protein product is CASSTGNQPQHF. This chain joins TRBV19 and TRBJ1-5; D is unresolved. Germline assignment: CDR1 LNHDA and CDR2 SQIVND (reference sequence). This CDR3 contains 12 residues. V dropped 4 bases and J dropped 2 bases, with 3 bases sitting between them.

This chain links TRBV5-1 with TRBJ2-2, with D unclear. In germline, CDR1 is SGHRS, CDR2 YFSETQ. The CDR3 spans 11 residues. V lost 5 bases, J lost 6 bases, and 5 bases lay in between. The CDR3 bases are TGCGCCAGCAGTGTATCCGGGGAGCTGTTTTTT. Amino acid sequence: CASSVSGELFF.

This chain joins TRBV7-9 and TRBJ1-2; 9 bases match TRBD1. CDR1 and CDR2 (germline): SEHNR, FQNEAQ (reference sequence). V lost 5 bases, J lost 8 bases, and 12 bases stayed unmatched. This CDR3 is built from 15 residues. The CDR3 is CASSGSGTGIVGYTF. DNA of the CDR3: TGTGCCAGCAGCGGCTCCGGGACAGGGATTGTGGGCTACACCTTC.

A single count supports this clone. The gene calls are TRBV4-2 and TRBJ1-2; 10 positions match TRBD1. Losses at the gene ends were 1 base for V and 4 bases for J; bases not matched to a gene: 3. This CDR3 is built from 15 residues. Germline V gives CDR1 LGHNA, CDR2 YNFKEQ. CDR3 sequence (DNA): TGTGCCAGCAGCCAAGGGGACAGGGGAACCTATGGCTACACCTTC. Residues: CASSQGDRGTYGYTF.

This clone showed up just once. The DNA of the CDR3 is TGTGCCAGTAGGGGGCGCAGCACAGATACGCAGTATTTT. Its protein is CASRGRSTDTQYF. This chain links TRBV19 with TRBJ2-3, with a weak D call TRBD1 (5 bases). V was trimmed by 6 bases and J by 0 bases, leaving 7 bases between them. Per the germline V gene, CDR1 is LNHDA and CDR2 is SQIVND (reference sequence). There are 13 residues in the CDR3. Full variable domain (missing parts from reference TRBV19 and TRBJ2-3): DGGITQSPKYLFRKEGQNVTLSCEQNLNHDAMYWYRQDPGQGLRLIYYSQIVNDFQKGDIAEGYSVSREKKESFPLTVTSAQKNPTAFYLCASRGRSTDTQYFGPGTRLTVL.